Below are 16 T cell receptor beta chains sequenced from a single sample in a study of ipilimumab plus nivolumab after autologous stem cell transplantation. Clones were sequenced by immunoSEQ multiplex PCR, and TCRdb holds only the in-frame ones, with some missing. The sample has roughly 17,000 clones, roughly 80% seen once. This material consisted of PBMCs, taken in a trial of ipilimumab plus nivolumab as post-transplant consolidation. These receptors were taken from a male donor with diffuse large B-cell lymphoma.

The chain joins TRBV5-1 to TRBJ1-4, with D perhaps matching TRBD1 (6 bases). Between the trimmed V and J ends, which lost 4 bases and 1 base, there was a span of 11 bases. The CDR3 covers 15 residues. CDR1 is SGHRS, CDR2 YFSETQ, per germline. Here the CDR3 reads CASSPNRVTNEKLFF. In DNA form, the CDR3 reads TGCGCCAGCAGCCCCAACAGGGTAACTAATGAAAAACTGTTTTTT. The variable domain in full, with the rest retrieved from reference TRBV5-1 and TRBJ1-4, is KAGVTQTPRYLIKTRGQQVTLSCSPISGHRSVSWYQQTPGQGLQFLFEYFSETQRNKGNFPGRFSGRQFSNSRSEMNVSTLELGDSALYLCASSPNRVTNEKLFFGSGTQLSVL.

The gene calls are TRBV2 and TRBJ1-2; D may be TRBD1 (5 bases). The V gene's germline CDR1 is SNHLY and CDR2 FYNNEI. The CDR3 is 13 residues long. Trimming left V 6 bases short and J 7 bases short, with 15 bases between. CDR3 in DNA: TGTGCCAGCAGAAGGGGAGTGGAAGTTGGCTACACCTTC. It is translated as CASRRGVEVGYTF.

This clone was observed a single time. The chain joins TRBV11-2 to TRBJ1-3; D not resolved. V was cut by 6 bases and J by 4 bases, with 19 bases left in between. The CDR3 extends over 16 amino acids. The V gene's germline CDR1 is SGHAT and CDR2 FQNNGV. This CDR3 is CASRRIGLQRGNTIYF. The CDR3 region has the DNA TGTGCCAGCAGGCGTATAGGACTCCAACGGGGAAACACCATATATTTT.

The chain employs TRBV11-3 and TRBJ2-5, with a tentative D call TRBD2 (6 bases). The CDR3 runs 14 residues. The germline V gene encodes CDR1 SGHNT and CDR2 YENEEA. Deletions cut 0 bases from V and 5 bases from J, with 10 bases between. CDR3 sequence (DNA): TGTGCCAGCAGCTTAGAGACGGCGGGGGAGACCCAGTACTTC. As protein: CASSLETAGETQYF.

The rearrangement uses TRBV10-3 and TRBJ2-3, with 10 bases matching TRBD2. V trimming: 6 bases; J trimming: 0 bases; junction bases outside the gene matches: 3. The CDR3 is 15 residues long. Germline V gene data show CDR1 as ENHRY and CDR2 as SYGVKD. CDR3 nucleotide sequence: TGTGCCATCAGGCCTAGCGGGGGTAGCACAGATACGCAGTATTTT. This codes for CAIRPSGGSTDTQYF.

A word on this clone: In the same sample, other DNA sequences code for this CDR3. The CDR3 loop is CSVEREYYGYTF. DNA for the CDR3: TGCAGCGTTGAAAGGGAGTACTATGGCTACACCTTC. This chain joins TRBV29-1 and TRBJ1-2; D unclear. CDR3 size: 12 residues. Germline loops: CDR1 SQVTM, CDR2 ANQGSEA. V gave up 2 bases and J gave up 3 bases, with 7 bases separating them.

This rearrangement joins TRBV30 to TRBJ2-5, with 7 nucleotides matching TRBD2. Germline loops: CDR1 GTSNPN, CDR2 SVGIG (reference sequence). This CDR3 is 13 amino acids long. With V trimmed by 0 bases and J by 4 bases, 2 bases remained unmatched. The CDR3 loop reads CAWSVRLAETQYF. The CDR3 bases are TGTGCCTGGAGTGTCCGACTAGCAGAGACCCAGTACTTC.

This chain links TRBV14 with TRBJ1-1; perhaps TRBD1 as D (6 bases). CDR1 and CDR2 from the germline V gene are SGHDN and FVKESK. Between the trimmed V and J ends, which lost 7 bases and 2 bases, there was a span of 17 bases. This CDR3 is 15 amino acids long. CDR3 loop: CASTVLDSHNTEAFF. Written as DNA, the CDR3 is TGTGCCAGCACCGTTCTGGACAGCCATAACACTGAAGCTTTCTTT. Full variable domain (remainder filled in from reference TRBV14 and TRBJ1-1): EAGVTQFPSHSVIEKGQTVTLRCDPISGHDNLYWYRRVMGKEIKFLLHFVKESKQDESGMPNNRFLAERTGGTYSTLKVQPAELEDSGVYFCASTVLDSHNTEAFFGQGTRLTVV.

In this sample, this clone turned up a few times. The chain is built from TRBV5-3 and TRBJ1-1; D is unresolved. TRBV5-3 belongs to the ORF category, with a function that is uncertain. V was clipped by 4 bases and J by 10 bases, with 23 bases between them. This CDR3 has 15 amino acids. In nucleotides, the CDR3 is TGTGCCAGAAGCATCCTGGGGAGGACTACCTGGGGAGCTTTCTTT. It is translated as CARSILGRTTWGAFF.

The rearrangement links TRBV19 to TRBJ2-1, with TRBD2 matching over 12 bases. In germline, CDR1 is LNHDA, CDR2 SQIVND (reference sequence). Trimming cost V 5 bases and J 9 bases; bases outside gene matches: 8. This CDR3 contains 15 residues. DNA of the CDR3: TGTGCCAGTAGTCGACTAGCGGGAGTATCCAGTGAGCAGTTCTTC. This codes for CASSRLAGVSSEQFF. The complete variable domain, with remaining parts taken from reference TRBV19 and TRBJ2-1, reads DGGITQSPKYLFRKEGQNVTLSCEQNLNHDAMYWYRQDPGQGLRLIYYSQIVNDFQKGDIAEGYSVSREKKESFPLTVTSAQKNPTAFYLCASSRLAGVSSEQFFGPGTRLTVL.

The V call is TRBV27, the J call TRBJ2-1, with TRBD1 matching 7 bases. Germline V lookup: CDR1 MNHEY, CDR2 SMNVEV (reference sequence). With 0 bases clipped from V and 4 bases from J, the junction kept 6 bases outside the gene matches. This CDR3 spans 16 amino acids. CDR3: CASSLSLQGLYNEQFF. As DNA, the CDR3 is TGTGCCAGCAGTTTATCGCTACAGGGGCTATACAATGAGCAGTTCTTC.

This rearrangement joins TRBV11-3 to TRBJ2-3; possibly TRBD2 for D (6 bases). This CDR3 has 15 residues. V was clipped by 6 bases and J by 0 bases, with 13 bases between them. In germline, CDR1 is SGHNT, CDR2 YENEEA. CDR3 nucleotides: TGTGCCAGCAGTAAACGTAGCGGAAGCACAGATACGCAGTATTTT. It translates to CASSKRSGSTDTQYF.

This chain links TRBV29-1 with TRBJ2-3, with 7 bases identical to TRBD2. Germline lookup yields CDR1 SQVTM and CDR2 ANQGSEA. The CDR3 sequence is 14 residues long. J lost 1 base, V lost 6 bases, and 7 bases had no gene match. Here the CDR3 reads CSVTTGLRTDTQYF. The CDR3, as DNA: TGCAGCGTGACAACGGGACTACGCACAGATACGCAGTATTTT.

This clone appeared a few times. One junction end disagrees with the germline gene, perhaps due to a read error. CDR3 region: CSVEGGAQGAPDTQYF. The DNA for the CDR3 is TGCAGCGTTGAAGGAGGGGCCCAAGGCGCGCCAGACACGCAGTATTTT. V usage is TRBV29-1 and J usage is TRBJ2-3; tentatively, D is TRBD1 or TRBD2 (5 bases each). Per the germline V gene, CDR1 is SQVTM and CDR2 is ANQGSEA. This CDR3 is 16 amino acids long.

The chain couples TRBV5-1 to TRBJ1-2; a weak D match, TRBD1 (6 bases). CDR3 size: 13 residues. Germline CDR1 SGHRS, CDR2 YFSETQ. V was shortened by 2 bases and J by 4 bases, with 9 bases between the two germline ends. CDR3 sequence: CASSLSGAYGYTF. In DNA, the CDR3 is TGCGCCAGCAGCTTATCGGGGGCCTATGGCTACACCTTC.

V and J are TRBV11-1 and TRBJ1-4; D gene ambiguous. The V gene's germline CDR1 is SGHAT and CDR2 FQDESV (reference sequence). V was clipped by 3 bases and J by 5 bases, with 4 bases between them. The CDR3 is 12 residues long. CDR3 sequence: CASSFRNEKLFF. As DNA, the CDR3 is TGTGCCAGCAGCTTCAGAAATGAAAAACTGTTTTTT.